This is a list of T cell receptor beta chains from one sample in a study of T cell responses to AZD1222 COVID-19 vaccine. The protocol was immunoSEQ multiplex PCR, while the TCRdb copy is restricted to in-frame clones and leaves out a portion. Of 200,000 to 250,000 clones listed, about 93% were seen once; the top ten hold over 0.95%. The specimen was peripheral blood, collected on day 0 of MenACWY control vaccination. These receptors all come from an adult in good health. Each CDR3 is given with its conserved first and last residue. The order of the fields is J gene, D gene, V gene, clone size, CDR3 DNA, CDR3 protein. D genes are given only for firm matches. Size values are once, few and many counts, or a class for expanded clones, and some rows have none.

TRBJ1-6 TRBD1 TRBV27 NA TGTGCCAGCAGTTCCCGGGCAGGGGGGAATTCACCCCTCCACTTT CASSSRAGGNSPLHF
TRBJ2-5 TRBD2 TRBV12-5 NA TGTGCTAGTGGAAACGCGGGGGGATATCAAGAGACCCAGTACTTC CASGNAGGYQETQYF
TRBJ2-3 TRBD2 TRBV28 NA TGTGCCAGCAGTTCCAGGGTAGCGGGGGGCACAGATACGCAGTATTTT CASSSRVAGGTDTQYF
TRBJ1-2 NA TRBV12-3/TRBV12-4 NA TGTGCCAGCAGTTTAGGACAGAGATATGGCTACACCTTC CASSLGQRYGYTF
TRBJ1-1 NA TRBV4-2 NA TGTGCCAGCAGCCCGCTACGGAACACTGAAGCTTTCTTT CASSPLRNTEAFF
TRBJ2-2 NA TRBV15 NA TGTGCCACCAGCAATTCCCGGACACTTAACACCGGGGAGCTGTTTTTT CATSNSRTLNTGELFF
TRBJ1-6 NA TRBV11-1 NA TGTGCCAGCAGCTTAGACGAGGGTTTTAATTCACCCCTCCACTTT CASSLDEGFNSPLHF
TRBJ1-2 NA TRBV3-1/TRBV3-2 NA TGTGCCAGCAGCCAAGCCCTTACGTCTGGCTACACCTTC CASSQALTSGYTF
TRBJ1-1 NA TRBV7-3 NA TGTGCCAGCAGCCCCCTGGTGAACACTGAAGCTTTCTTT CASSPLVNTEAFF
TRBJ1-6 TRBD1 TRBV14 NA TGTGCCAGCAGTCGCGGACAGGGCTATAATTCACCCCTCCACTTT CASSRGQGYNSPLHF
TRBJ2-5 TRBD2 TRBV2 NA TGTGCCAGCAGCGACCAGCGGGGGAGCCAAGAGACCCAGTACTTC CASSDQRGSQETQYF
TRBJ2-1 NA TRBV7-2 once TGTGCCAGCAGCTTAGATGCGGGCACCCAAAATGAGCAGTTCTTC CASSLDAGTQNEQFF
TRBJ1-4 NA TRBV4-2 NA TGTGCCAGCAGTTTGGAGTGGGCGGGCGAAAAACTGTTTTTT CASSLEWAGEKLFF
TRBJ1-2 NA TRBV7-9 NA TGTGCCAGCAGCTTGCAAGGGTCCTATGGCTACACCTTC CASSLQGSYGYTF
TRBJ1-2 NA TRBV6-5 NA TGTGCCAGCAGTCGGGGTGTTAACTATGGCTACACCTTC CASSRGVNYGYTF
TRBJ1-4 TRBD1 TRBV28 NA TGTGCCAGCAACGACAGGGTTCGCGAAAAACTGTTTTTT CASNDRVREKLFF
TRBJ1-5 NA TRBV7-2 NA TGTGCCAGCAGCTTAGTTGGGACGGAGGATCAGCCCCAGCATTTT CASSLVGTEDQPQHF
TRBJ1-6 NA TRBV20-1 NA TGCAGTGCTAGTGACCAGGGCCCCACAGACCTCCACTTT CSASDQGPTDLHF
TRBJ1-2 TRBD1 TRBV6-5 NA TGTGCCAGCAGAGACAGGGTCGAAAATGGCTACACCTTC CASRDRVENGYTF
TRBJ1-2 NA TRBV28 NA TGTGCCAGCAGTTTAGGGAGTTTGGGAGGCTACACCTTC CASSLGSLGGYTF
TRBJ1-2 NA TRBV19 NA TGTGCCAGTAGTATAGATCTGGGACGGGGCTATGGCTACACCTTC CASSIDLGRGYGYTF
TRBJ1-3 TRBD1 TRBV9 NA TGTGCCAGCAGCGCCGGGACAGACGGAAACACCATATATTTT CASSAGTDGNTIYF
TRBJ1-1 NA TRBV18 once TGTGCCAGCTCACCCTCGGGAAGGAACACTGAAGCTTTCTTT CASSPSGRNTEAFF
TRBJ1-5 TRBD1 TRBV19 NA TGTGCCAGTGAAGGACAGGGAAGCAGTCAGCCCCAGCATTTT CASEGQGSSQPQHF
TRBJ2-2 NA TRBV5-4 NA TGTGCCAGCAGCTCTCCCGGGAGAAGTGGCACCGGGGAGCTGTTTTTT CASSSPGRSGTGELFF
TRBJ2-1 TRBD2 TRBV7-9 NA TGTGCCAGCAGCTTAGCGCGTCTAGCGGGGGACGTTTACAATGAGCAGTTCTTC CASSLARLAGDVYNEQFF
TRBJ1-2 NA TRBV4-3 NA TGCGCCAGCAGCCAAGTTGGCAGGCGTAACTATGGCTACACCTTC CASSQVGRRNYGYTF
TRBJ1-1 TRBD1 TRBV6-5 NA TGTGCCAGCGGCGCCCGACAGGGGGCTTTAGCTTTCTTT CASGARQGALAFF
TRBJ1-2 TRBD1 TRBV6-1 NA TGTGCCAGCAGTGACGACAGGGTAGCCTACACCTTC CASSDDRVAYTF
TRBJ1-2 NA TRBV13 NA TGTGCCAGCAGCTTTGGGGGGGCGGGCTATGGCTACACCTTC CASSFGGAGYGYTF
TRBJ1-6 TRBD1 TRBV5-6 NA TGTGCCAGCATCCGGGGAGGACAGGGGCTTTTGGATTCACCCCTCCACTTT CASIRGGQGLLDSPLHF
TRBJ1-6 TRBD1 TRBV6-5 NA TGTGCCAGCGGGACCAGGGGGGCTTCACCCCTCCACTTT CASGTRGASPLHF
TRBJ1-2 NA TRBV19 few TGTGCCAGTAGCTCAAGCGGAACTAACTATGGCTACACCTTC CASSSSGTNYGYTF
TRBJ1-6 NA TRBV7-9 once TGTGCCAGCAGCTTAGAACAGCGGAATTCACCCCTCCACTTT CASSLEQRNSPLHF
TRBJ2-3 NA TRBV7-6 NA TGTGCCAGCAGCTTACGGGGATCTTCTACCACTAGCACAGATACGCAGTATTTT CASSLRGSSTTSTDTQYF
TRBJ1-2 TRBD1 TRBV4-2 NA TGTGCCAGCAGTCGCAACAGGGGGCCAGCTAACTATGGCTACACCTTC CASSRNRGPANYGYTF
TRBJ1-2 TRBD1 TRBV5-1 NA TGCGCCAGCAGCGGCCGGACAGGGTTCGGCTACACCTTC CASSGRTGFGYTF
TRBJ1-6 NA TRBV30 NA TGTGCCTGGAGGATCTGGGGGCGGGAAAATTCACCCCTCCACTTT CAWRIWGRENSPLHF
TRBJ1-1 NA TRBV7-8 NA TGTGCCAGCAGCCCCTTTTTGAACACTGAAGCTTTCTTT CASSPFLNTEAFF
TRBJ1-1 NA TRBV18 NA TGTGCCAGCTCCCAGCAGGGTGGGGCAGGGTCCGCCACTGAAGCTTTCTTT CASSQQGGAGSATEAFF
TRBJ2-7 NA TRBV5-6 NA TGTGCCAGCAGCCACGGGAGCTACGAGCAGTACTTC CASSHGSYEQYF